This TCR beta chain was sequenced during a study of CD4 T cell repertoires in COVID-19. The CDR3 length is 16 residues. Germline V gene data show CDR1 as LGHNA and CDR2 as YSLEER. The ends lost 4 bases at V and 5 bases at J; junction bases unmatched: 12. Worth noting for this clone: What it binds is not known.

Broader study findings: SARS-CoV and/or HKU1 spike cultures shared between roughly 7 and 26% of SARS-CoV-2 clonotypes.

TCRdb's table, derived via immunoSEQ multiplex PCR, lists solely in-frame clones and lacks some. The table records around 8,200 clones, 84% of them present only once. These memory T cells were uncultured and sequenced directly after ex vivo isolation. The J gene is TRBJ2-7, the V gene TRBV4-3; 9 nucleotides line up with TRBD1. The input for sequencing was effector memory CD4+ T cells from blood, taken before the COVID-19 pandemic. This TCR derives from a human donor who had COVID-19. The chain's CDR3 is CASSPVGRDRDHEQYF. The CDR3 DNA reads TGCGCCAGCAGCCCAGTAGGTAGGGACAGGGACCACGAGCAGTACTTC.